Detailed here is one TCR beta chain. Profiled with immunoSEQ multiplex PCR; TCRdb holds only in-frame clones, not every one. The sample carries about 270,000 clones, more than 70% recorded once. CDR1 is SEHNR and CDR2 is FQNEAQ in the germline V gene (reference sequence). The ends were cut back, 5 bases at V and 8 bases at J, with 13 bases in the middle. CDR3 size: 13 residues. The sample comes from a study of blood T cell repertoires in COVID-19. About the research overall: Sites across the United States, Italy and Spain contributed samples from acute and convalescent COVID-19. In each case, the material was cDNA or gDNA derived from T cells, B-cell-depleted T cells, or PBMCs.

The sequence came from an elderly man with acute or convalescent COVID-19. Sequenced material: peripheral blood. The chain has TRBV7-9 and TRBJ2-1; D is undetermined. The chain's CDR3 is CASSPHTFDEQFF. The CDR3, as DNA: TGTGCCAGCAGCCCTCACACGTTCGATGAGCAGTTCTTC.